This TCR beta chain appears in the sequencing data of a study of cytomegalovirus exposure and HLA in healthy donors (dated by TCRdb to about 2017). With respect to the entire study: An earlier analysis of 587 of the donors reported roughly 300 Gb of sequence data and 90 million to 120 million unique TCR beta sequences obtained from about 179 million T cells. The study was designed to test whether signatures of past pathogen exposure could be identified by cataloging public T cell receptors. In an earlier analysis of roughly 600 of the donors, high-throughput TCR beta sequencing was used to judge whether each TCR beta V gene segment behaved as functional or pseudogenic. The T cell repertoires of roughly 660 subjects were profiled by immunosequencing and related to cytomegalovirus serostatus. Genome-wide SNP genotypes for about 55% of the roughly 670 donors were used in a later genetic analysis, which treated that subset as a discovery cohort. An early release covering roughly 640 HLA-typed donors comprised roughly 300 gigabases of sequencing data and 85 million or so unique TCR sequences. Across 300 to 500 genotyped donors of the cohort, an average of about 240,000 unique TCR beta nucleotide sequences per donor were sequenced, and roughly 18% of those sequences were non-productive. Because of strong linkage in the cohort, four to six DR-DQ haplotypes were treated as single units for association and clustering. Every repertoire in the discovery cohort had been generated on one and the same sequencing platform. The study combined high-throughput TCR immunosequencing, statistical association of individual TCRs with disease status, and machine learning to predict cytomegalovirus infection status. In the later analysis, no new phenotypic data were used to find candidate immune exposures; instead, reliance was placed on TCR beta sequences and their occurrence across donors. In addition to the first cohort of around 670 subjects, a separate validation cohort of approximately 130 different subjects was used. Alongside the repertoire data, information on donor age, sex, ethnicity and CMV serostatus was compiled. Among the approximately 420 genotyped donors, roughly 80% belonged to the genetic ancestry cluster associated with self-reported Caucasian donors. A later analysis re-examined previously published TCR beta repertoires from just over 650 donors and added high-resolution HLA genotyping to investigate patterns of TCR occurrence. Class I and class II HLA loci were covered by the typing at four-digit resolution. The number of donors typed differed by locus, with roughly 629-640 for A, B, C, DRB1 and DQB1, roughly 520 for DQA1, approximately 570 for DPA1, and around 460 for DPB1. General conclusions and limits of the study: A later analysis found that most CMV-associated TCR beta chains appeared HLA-restricted, with HLA associations seemingly driven largely by CMV exposure. Approximately 18 rarely observed V segments, including chromosome 9 orphons, were excluded from the earlier analysis of several hundred of the donors because counts were too low. In a later genetic analysis, a missense DCLRE1C variant was associated with V-gene and J-gene trimming of TCR beta chains, and the association was replicated in an independent cohort. This cohort had only TCR beta chains sequenced, and the lack of alpha or paired-chain data limited which features could be detected. While some public TCRs were present in many individuals, most TCR sequences turned up only very rarely across donors. Sequencing depth was assumed to be roughly uniform across donors in the presence/absence analyses, though that assumption may not hold. Some IMGT-functional V segments, including TRBV6-2 and TRBV6-3, could not be told apart with the 87-base-pair reads, so those segments were excluded. HLA typing was unavailable for some donors at each locus, so association tests used only the typed subset. The study gave a list of some 150 TCR beta chains associated with cytomegalovirus. A further reported finding was that TCR beta sequences accurately predicted the HLA-A and HLA-B alleles for most subjects in the first cohort. A later analysis reported that several top co-occurrence clusters appeared linked to parvovirus B19, influenza, CMV and Epstein-Barr virus. The classifier was reported to diagnose cytomegalovirus status with high specificity and sensitivity in both the original cohort and the validation cohort. The authors suggested that the approach could potentially be generalized to other disease states and immunological phenotypes. Correlated functional status among segregating V segments might reflect linkage disequilibrium, but an unknown experimental factor could not be ruled out. The sequencing pipeline was judged likely to have produced a cluster of highly shared sequence variants as a technical artifact. When HLA alleles, especially DR and DQ, strongly co-occurred, attributing TCR associations to individual alleles was difficult. In a later analysis, TCR association rates were found to vary across HLA loci, with the most associated TCRs seen for DRB1 alleles and the fewest for HLA-C alleles. In vitro tests confirmed that a few of the cytomegalovirus-associated TCR beta chains recognize cytomegalovirus antigens. CMV serostatus was the only immune exposure information available for the cohort. A later analysis found that HLA-associated TCR beta chains were more clonally expanded and had lower generation probabilities than equally common non-associated chains. Compared with the roughly 670-donor mean, donors in an Asian-associated ancestry cluster had fewer N-insertions in productive TCRs, according to a later genetic analysis. In an earlier analysis of approximately 590 of the donors, most TCR beta V segments appeared in productive rearrangements about 87% or about 30% of the time, broadly matching IMGT annotations. In a later analysis, 16,951 TCR beta sequences were associated with specific HLA alleles at a false discovery rate of 0.05.

The cohort was made up of around 720 healthy bone marrow donors. All cohort members were sampled while nominally healthy, although unrecorded immune exposures were likely present. The donor tested CMV seropositive, placing the donor among the roughly 270 seropositive members of the cohort. Every donor gave a peripheral blood sample, and the peripheral blood mononuclear cells from that sample were used for TCR beta sequencing. The Qiagen DNeasy Blood Extraction Kit was used to extract genomic DNA from the blood cell samples. The CDR3 contains 14 residues, cysteine and phenylalanine counted. Just the 42-base CDR3 DNA is kept, in frame starting at base 1. According to the germline V gene (reference sequence), CDR1 reads LNHNV and CDR2 reads YYDKDF. Cut back by 0 bases and 6 bases, the V and J ends lie 8 bases apart. This clone was counted a single time. The target of this receptor is not known. There are no base qualities to consult, and no much larger clone falls within one base.

The method was the immunoSEQ multiplex PCR assay. A mixture of 60 forward primers for TCR Vbeta segments and 13 reverse primers for TCR Jbeta segments was used in the multiplex PCR. The CDR3 region of rearranged TCR beta genes was amplified from genomic DNA by a multiplex PCR assay. The amplified TCR beta libraries were sequenced on the Illumina HiSeq System as 87-base-pair reads. The authors processed their data as follows. In a later analysis, 70 million to 95 million unique TCR beta chains were counted across the 690 or so repertoires, and around 10 million of these chains were shared by at least two donors. To remove PCR and sequencing errors, raw reads were error-corrected and collapsed into unique sequences using a nearest-neighbor algorithm that merged closely related sequences. Alignment of CDR3 sequences to IMGT reference sequences was used to assign V, D and J gene segments. For a sequence to be retained, a match of at least six nucleotides to both a V gene segment and a J gene segment was required. Rearrangements were classified as productive when the CDR3 lacked stop codons and remained in frame with V and J, and all other rearrangements were classified as non-productive. CDR3 was defined by IMGT convention, running from the second conserved V-encoded cysteine to the conserved J-encoded phenylalanine. The earlier analysis of some 550 of the donors excluded any sequence lacking an unambiguous match to a single V gene segment. In an earlier analysis of approximately 550 of the donors, V segments were called functional above 56.7% productive rearrangements and were called segregating when the between-donor standard deviation exceeded 5%. A statistical classification framework was developed to diagnose cytomegalovirus status using the catalog of TCR beta chain sequences. In a later analysis, V and J genes were assigned by comparing TCR nucleotide sequences against IMGT/GENE-DB human TR gene sequences. The TCRdist pipeline was used in a later analysis to assign CDR3 sequences and most-parsimonious VDJ recombination scenarios. A later analysis defined each TCR beta chain by its CDR3 amino acid sequence plus V-gene family, and excluded reads lacking a unique V-gene family. A later analysis removed several hundred highly shared, low-generation-probability nucleotide sequences to deal with suspected cross-contamination and a sequencing artifact. In a later analysis, a clonal expansion index was calculated for each public chain from normalized within-repertoire ranks of inferred template counts. Generation probabilities in a later analysis came from a VDJ recombination model fitted to out-of-frame rearrangements, and those results were checked against IGoR. A later analysis scored TCR-TCR, TCR-HLA and TCR-CMV co-occurrence with hypergeometric tests, applying a repertoire-size bias correction to TCR pairs. False discovery rates were estimated in a later analysis by permuting HLA or CMV assignments 20 times. In a later analysis, co-occurring TCRs were grouped with DBSCAN, and TCRdist sequence similarity was added when clustering was performed within HLA-allele-positive subsets. Co-occurrence clustering excluded repertoires with fewer than 30,000 or more than 120,000 public chains, plus five with anomalous nucleotide sharing. The table was pulled from immuneACCESS by TCRdb, which kept in-frame rearrangements only. Such tables lose some clones; where checked, under half of the loss comes from unresolved V genes, and the rest has no known cause. V and J calls plus clone size are reproduced from that table; the DNA served to infer D and trimming. The sample yields over 150,000 clones; about 85% were counted once. Less than 10% of the sample comes from the top ten.

Sequencing was performed on PBMCs. The receptor was isolated from a man younger than 45 in good health and CMV-seropositive. The sequence is built from TRBV15 and TRBJ2-2, with the identity of the D gene unclear. The CDR3 sequence is CATSREIRAGELFF. In nucleotides, the sequence is TGTGCCACCAGCAGAGAAATCCGGGCCGGGGAGCTGTTTTTT. The entire variable domain, with the stretches around the CDR3 drawn from the reference TRBV15 and TRBJ2-2 proteins, is DAMVIQNPRYQVTQFGKPVTLSCSQTLNHNVMYWYQQKSSQAPKLLFHYYDKDFNNEADTPDNFQSRRPNTSFCFLDIRSPGLGDTAMYLCATSREIRAGELFFGEGSRLTVL.